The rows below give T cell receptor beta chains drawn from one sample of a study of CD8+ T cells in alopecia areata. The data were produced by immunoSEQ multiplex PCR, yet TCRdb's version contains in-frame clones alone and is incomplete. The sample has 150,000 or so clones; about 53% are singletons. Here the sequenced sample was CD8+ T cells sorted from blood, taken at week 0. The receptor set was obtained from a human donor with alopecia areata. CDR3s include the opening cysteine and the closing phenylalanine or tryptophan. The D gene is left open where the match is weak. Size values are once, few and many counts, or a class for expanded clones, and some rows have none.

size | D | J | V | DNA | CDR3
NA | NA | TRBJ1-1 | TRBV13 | TGTGCCAGCAGCCCCTCATTCGGGAACACTGAAGCTTTCTTT | CASSPSFGNTEAFF
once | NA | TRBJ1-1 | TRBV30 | TGTGCCTGGAGCCCCGTCCACACTGAAGCTTTCTTT | CAWSPVHTEAFF
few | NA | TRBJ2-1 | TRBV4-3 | TGCGCCAGCAGCCAAGCGGGGCGGGGAAGCGGGGAGCAGTTCTTC | CASSQAGRGSGEQFF
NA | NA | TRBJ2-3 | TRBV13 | TGTGCCAGCAGCCTAGATCGTTCACAGGGCACAGATACGCAGTATTTT | CASSLDRSQGTDTQYF
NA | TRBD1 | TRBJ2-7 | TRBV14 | TGTGCCAGCAGCCCCGGGACAGGCTACGAGCAGTACTTC | CASSPGTGYEQYF
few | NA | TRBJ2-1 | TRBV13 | TGTGCCAGCAGCTTAAGGACAAGCTCCTACAATGAGCAGTTCTTC | CASSLRTSSYNEQFF
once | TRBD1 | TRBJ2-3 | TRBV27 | TGTGCCAGCAGTTACAGGGGCTCCACAGATACGCAGTATTTT | CASSYRGSTDTQYF
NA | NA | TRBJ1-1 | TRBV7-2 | TGTGCCAGCAGCTTAACCACGAGGGGGAACACTGAAGCTTTCTTT | CASSLTTRGNTEAFF
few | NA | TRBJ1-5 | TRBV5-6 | TGTGCCAGCAGCCTGGGCAATCAGCCCCAGCATTTT | CASSLGNQPQHF
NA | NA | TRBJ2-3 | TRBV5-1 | TGCGCCAGCAGACTAAGGGGGGGCCGGGGCACAGATACGCAGTATTTT | CASRLRGGRGTDTQYF
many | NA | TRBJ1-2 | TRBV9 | TGTGCCAGCAGCCCCCCGGGAAGATCAACTAACTATGGCTACACCTTC | CASSPPGRSTNYGYTF
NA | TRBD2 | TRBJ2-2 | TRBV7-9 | TGTGCCAGCAGCCCCCCAGCGGGGGGGACCGGGGAGCTGTTTTTT | CASSPPAGGTGELFF
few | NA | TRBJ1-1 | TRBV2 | TGTGCCAGCAGTGAAGGACCGACGATGAACACTGAAGCTTTCTTT | CASSEGPTMNTEAFF
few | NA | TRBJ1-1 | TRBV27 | TGTGCCAGCAGTTCAGGGAGAGGTACTGAAGCTTTCTTT | CASSSGRGTEAFF
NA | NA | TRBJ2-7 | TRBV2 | TGTGCCAGCAGTGAAGCTCGGACGGCAGGGGCCGAGCAGTACTTC | CASSEARTAGAEQYF
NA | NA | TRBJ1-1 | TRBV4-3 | TGCGCCAGCAGCCAAGCACAGACTCGGGCCACTGAAGCTTTCTTT | CASSQAQTRATEAFF
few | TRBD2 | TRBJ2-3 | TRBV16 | TGTGCCAGCAGTCATAGCGGGGGAACAGATACGCAGTATTTT | CASSHSGGTDTQYF
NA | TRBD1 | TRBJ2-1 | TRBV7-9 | TGTGCCAGCAGCCACCCACAGGGGATGAGTGATGAGCAGTTCTTC | CASSHPQGMSDEQFF
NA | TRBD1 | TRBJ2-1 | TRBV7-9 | TGTGCCAGCAGCTACGGACAGGAGTACAATGAGCAGTTCTTC | CASSYGQEYNEQFF
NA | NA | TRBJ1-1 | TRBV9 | TGTGCCAGCAGCGGAACGCAGGGTACTGAAGCTTTCTTT | CASSGTQGTEAFF
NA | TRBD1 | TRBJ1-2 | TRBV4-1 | TGCGCCAGCAGCCGAGCAGGGGGTACCTATGGCTACACCTTC | CASSRAGGTYGYTF
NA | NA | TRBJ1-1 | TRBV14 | TGTGCCAGCAGCCAAGTTTCGGACACTGAAGCTTTCTTT | CASSQVSDTEAFF
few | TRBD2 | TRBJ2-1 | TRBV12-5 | TGTGCTAGTGGTTTGGGTAGCGGGCCCTCCTACAATGAGCAGTTCTTC | CASGLGSGPSYNEQFF
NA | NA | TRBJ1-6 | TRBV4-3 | TGCGCCAGCAGCCAAGAGGCGGACAGATATTCACCCCTCCACTTT | CASSQEADRYSPLHF